This section outlines one T cell receptor beta chain sequence together with its context. Antigen specificity is unknown. This CDR3 has 16 residues. CDR1 is MNHEY and CDR2 is SMNVEV in the germline V gene (reference sequence). V dropped 7 bases and J dropped 2; count of bases not matched to a gene: 13. 13 Jbeta primers and 60 Vbeta primers were used for the PCR. Sequencing was performed with immunoSEQ multiplex PCR; in TCRdb, only in-frame clones are kept and a portion is missing. The sample carries approximately 190,000 clones, over 75% recorded once. Unrecorded immune exposure was likely among donors, who were nominally healthy when sampled. The sample originates from a study of cytomegalovirus exposure and HLA in healthy donors. Findings and limits, study-wide: Some segments of the V type, notably TRBV6-2 and TRBV6-3, were excluded as indistinguishable. It was in a later analysis that TCR association rates were seen to vary by HLA locus, highest for DRB1 and lowest for HLA-C.

Sequences were obtained from PBMCs. The chain joins TRBV27 to TRBJ2-7, with 8 bases lining up with TRBD1. This clonotype originated in a man aged 45-60 years in good health and CMV-seronegative. The CDR3 DNA reads TGTGCCAGCAAAATCGACGGACAGGGCAAAGCCTACGAGCAGTACTTC. Its translation: CASKIDGQGKAYEQYF.